The next 19 T cell receptor beta chains were all read from a single sample in a study of T cell repertoires in cytomegalovirus infection. In TCRdb, the reads were re-called with MiXCR into one record per CDR3 protein. The sample contains approximately 180,000 distinct CDR3 sequences, roughly 19% of which appear only once. The sequenced sample consisted of PBMCs. Every receptor here comes from a human donor in good health (CMV status not recorded). Some clones in this sample may be carry-over from other donors' samples.

This clonotype was seen many times. The chain couples TRBV7-2 to TRBJ1-5, with D perhaps matching TRBD1 (5 bases). In germline, CDR1 is SGHTA, CDR2 FQGNSA. The CDR3 runs 15 residues. V lost 5 bases, J lost 2 bases, and 13 bases lay in between. CDR3 residues: CASSRPGGGNQPQHF. The CDR3 bases are TGTGCCAGCAGCCGTCCTGGGGGGGGCAATCAGCCCCAGCATTTT.

This clonotype was seen at least ten times. The chain has TRBV7-2 and TRBJ1-2; weak D call: TRBD1 (5 bases). V dropped 1 base and J dropped 4 bases, with 10 bases sitting between them. CDR3 length: 14 amino acids. Germline V lookup: CDR1 SGHTA, CDR2 FQGNSA. Written as DNA, the CDR3 is TGTGCCAGCAGCTTAGATGGGGCTCTCTATGGCTACACCTTC. It encodes CASSLDGALYGYTF.

The CDR3 nucleotides are TGTGCCAGCAGTTACTCGATGGAACGACACTCCTACGAGCAGTACTTC. Amino acid sequence: CASSYSMERHSYEQYF. The chain joins TRBV6-2 or TRBV6-3 to TRBJ2-7, with D uncertain. The CDR3 is made up of 16 amino acids. Trimming took off 0 bases at V and 0 bases at J, with 12 bases between the two ends. Looked up from germline, CDR1 is MNHEY and CDR2 is SVGEGT.

This clonotype occurred a few times. This rearrangement joins TRBV7-2 to TRBJ2-5, with TRBD1 matching 8 bases. CDR1 SGHTA and CDR2 FQGNSA come from the germline V gene. With 5 bases clipped from V and 5 bases from J, the junction kept 10 bases outside the gene matches. The CDR3 contains 15 residues. The DNA for the CDR3 is TGTGCCAGCAGCCCACTCACAGGGGGACGGGAGACCCAGTACTTC. As protein: CASSPLTGGRETQYF.

This clonotype was recorded at least ten times. The V gene is TRBV7-8, the J gene TRBJ1-1; D is possibly TRBD1 (5 bases). The CDR3 extends over 16 amino acids. Between the trimmed V and J ends, which lost 3 bases and 6 bases, there was a span of 20 bases. Germline loops: CDR1 SGHVS, CDR2 FQNEAQ. The CDR3 loop reads CASSLQPGPGSAEAFF. Here the CDR3 DNA reads TGTGCCAGCAGCTTGCAGCCGGGACCCGGATCGGCTGAAGCTTTCTTT.

Many counts were recorded for this clonotype. V and J are TRBV7-2 and TRBJ2-7; D is perhaps TRBD1 or TRBD2 (5 bases each). Germline lookup yields CDR1 SGHTA and CDR2 FQGNSA. The CDR3 contains 14 residues. V lost 0 bases to trimming and J lost 4 bases, with 10 bases between them. The CDR3 nucleotides read TGTGCCAGCAGCTTAGCGGGACCAGCTTACGAGCAGTACTTC. This gives the protein CASSLAGPAYEQYF.

This clonotype has more than one count but fewer than ten. V and J are TRBV11-2 and TRBJ2-7; TRBD1 is a possible D gene (6 bases). Germline CDR1 SGHAT, CDR2 FQNNGV. V was pared by 5 bases and J by 3 bases, with 11 bases between. This CDR3 spans 13 amino acids. In DNA form, the CDR3 reads TGTGCCAGCAGCCCCGCCAGGGGCTACGAGCAGTACTTC. Protein: CASSPARGYEQYF.

On this clonotype itself: A read error is possible here, since a much larger clone lies one base away. CDR3: CASNLGGAVRGPQHF. The CDR3 nucleotides are TGTGCCAGCAACTTAGGTGGGGCGGTCAGGGGGCCCCAGCATTTT. This chain links TRBV7-2 with TRBJ1-5, with a possible D match to TRBD1 (6 bases). This CDR3 comprises 15 residues. Germline V gives CDR1 SGHTA, CDR2 FQGNSA.

The table lists this clonotype with many counts. The chain recombines TRBV6-6 with TRBJ1-1, with D perhaps matching TRBD1 (6 bases). Trimming cost V 2 bases and J 4 bases, with 14 bases left between them. The germline CDR1 and CDR2 sequences are MNHNY and SVGAGI (reference sequence). The CDR3 covers 15 residues. The CDR3 spells CASSYGAGVGTEAFF. CDR3 DNA: TGTGCCAGCAGTTACGGAGCAGGGGTGGGCACTGAAGCTTTCTTT.

This clonotype was observed many times. The J gene is TRBJ1-6, the V gene TRBV7-2; the D gene is possibly TRBD1 (5 bases). The CDR3 contains 14 residues. Germline V gene sequence: CDR1 SGHTA, CDR2 FQGNSA. Trimming took off 4 bases at V and 4 bases at J, with 8 bases between the two ends. CDR3 loop: CASSSGGYNSPLHF. CDR3 in DNA: TGTGCCAGCAGCTCCGGGGGATATAATTCACCCCTCCACTTT.

This clonotype was counted many times. The chain combines TRBV28 with TRBJ1-2; D might be TRBD1 (6 bases). Trimming left V 6 bases short and J 4 bases short, with 15 bases between. This CDR3 has 14 amino acids. The germline CDR1 and CDR2 sequences are MDHEN and SYDVKM. CDR3 loop: CASSYPGTPYGYTF. Here the CDR3 DNA reads TGTGCCAGCAGCTACCCAGGGACACCCTATGGCTACACCTTC.

This clonotype was picked up many times. The chain combines TRBV7-2 with TRBJ2-7; 7 nucleotides agree with TRBD1. The CDR3 totals 14 residues. V dropped 1 base and J dropped 2; count of bases not matched to a gene: 2. Germline CDR1 reads SGHTA; CDR2 reads FQGNSA. CDR3 region: CASSLGDSTYEQYF. The DNA for the CDR3 is TGTGCCAGCAGCTTAGGGGACAGCACCTACGAGCAGTACTTC.

CDR3 sequence (DNA): TGTGCCAGCAGTTCCTACAGGGAGACGAGCCCTTATGGCTACACCTTC. This gives the protein CASSSYRETSPYGYTF. This chain uses TRBV6-6 with TRBJ1-2, with a tentative D call TRBD1 (6 bases). The germline V gene encodes CDR1 MNHNY and CDR2 SVGAGI (reference sequence). CDR3 length equals 16 residues. V was trimmed by 4 bases and J by 5 bases, leaving 20 bases between them.

This chain uses TRBV28 with TRBJ1-5; 9 positions agree with TRBD1. CDR1 and CDR2 (germline): MDHEN, SYDVKM. This CDR3 spans 12 amino acids. The J segment lost 5 bases and the V segment lost 10 bases, leaving 3 bases of the junction unmatched. This chain's CDR3 is CAIRQGDQPQHF. DNA for the CDR3: TGTGCCATCCGACAGGGGGATCAGCCCCAGCATTTT.

There are a few counts of this clonotype. The V call is TRBV19, the J call TRBJ1-6; a possible D gene is TRBD1 (6 bases). Trimming removed 8 bases from V and 3 bases from J, with 8 bases in between. This CDR3 region has 13 residues. Looked up from germline, CDR1 is LNHDA and CDR2 is SQIVND (reference sequence). CDR3 coding DNA: TGTGCCAGTCAGGACAGCTATAATTCACCCCTCCACTTT. It is translated as CASQDSYNSPLHF.

This clonotype was detected ten times or more. This sequence joins TRBV7-2 and TRBJ2-1; D is unresolved. The ends were cut back, 4 bases at V and 7 bases at J, with 8 bases in the middle. Germline loops: CDR1 SGHTA, CDR2 FQGNSA. This CDR3 has 12 amino acids. CDR3 loop: CASSSYVNEQFF. CDR3 coding DNA: TGTGCCAGCAGCTCCTACGTAAATGAGCAGTTCTTC.

The J gene is TRBJ2-1, the V gene TRBV28, with D perhaps matching TRBD2 (6 bases). This CDR3 has 15 amino acids. Trimming took off 3 bases at V and 3 bases at J, with 12 bases between the two ends. The germline V gene has CDR1 MDHEN and CDR2 SYDVKM. The CDR3 bases are TGTGCCAGCAGTTTGGGTAGCGGTGGCTACAATGAGCAGTTCTTC. Its protein is CASSLGSGGYNEQFF. Drawing the rest from reference TRBV28 and TRBJ2-1, the complete variable domain is DVKVTQSSRYLVKRTGEKVFLECVQDMDHENMFWYRQDPGLGLRLIYFSYDVKMKEKGDIPEGYSVSREKKERFSLILESASTNQTSMYLCASSLGSGGYNEQFFGPGTRLTVL.

This clonotype came up a few times. The V gene is TRBV2, the J gene TRBJ2-3, with D possibly being TRBD2 (6 bases). V lost 8 bases and J 2 bases, leaving 11 bases between the germline ends. The CDR3 is 13 residues long. CDR1 SNHLY and CDR2 FYNNEI come from the germline V gene. CDR3 loop: CASGGLNTDTQYF. In DNA, the CDR3 is TGTGCCAGCGGGGGACTTAACACAGATACGCAGTATTTT. Combining the CDR3 with reference TRBV2 and TRBJ2-3 gives the whole variable domain EPEVTQTPSHQVTQMGQEVILRCVPISNHLYFYWYRQILGQKVEFLVSFYNNEISEKSEIFDDQFSVERPDGSNFTLKIRSTKLEDSAMYFCASGGLNTDTQYFGPGTRLTVL.

This clonotype was counted many times. V usage is TRBV4-3 and J usage is TRBJ2-1; D unclear. This CDR3 region has 13 residues. Between the trimmed V and J ends, which lost 0 bases and 12 bases, there was a span of 12 bases. Germline V lookup: CDR1 LGHNA, CDR2 YSLEER. The DNA for the CDR3 is TGCGCCAGCAGCCAAGAACTTCCACAGCTGCAGTTCTTC. It specifies CASSQELPQLQFF.